This T cell receptor (beta chain) was sequenced for a study of blood T cell repertoires in COVID-19. Study background: The samples span acute and convalescent COVID-19 from the United States, Italy and Spain. PBMCs, B-cell-depleted T cells, or T cells were the source of the cDNA or gDNA that made up the material.

The CDR3 consists of 15 residues. Unmatched junction bases numbered 5, after V lost 4 bases and J lost 5 bases. The germline V gene encodes CDR1 SGHRS and CDR2 YFSETQ. Per the study methods: Amplified reference gene primers provided the basis for estimating nucleated cell counts. Profiled with immunoSEQ multiplex PCR; TCRdb holds only in-frame clones, not every one. The V and J calls and the clone size are those of that table, but D and trimming were determined from the DNA. The profile shows about 87,000 clones, roughly 87% of them singletons. The specimen sequenced was peripheral blood. The receptor was derived from a woman of 80 years or more with active COVID-19. The chain recombines TRBV5-1 with TRBJ2-5; TRBD2 aligns across 13 bases. The CDR3 DNA is TGCGCCAGCAGCGCGGGACTAGCGGGAAAGGAGACCCAGTACTTC. Its protein is CASSAGLAGKETQYF.